This T cell receptor beta chain was recorded in a study of blood T cell repertoires in COVID-19. Study background: T cells, B-cell-depleted T cells, or PBMCs provided the cDNA or gDNA that served as material.

The table came from immunoSEQ multiplex PCR; TCRdb's copy has only in-frame clones and leaves some out. The table shows 200,000 to 250,000 clones, with about four fifths occurring only once. Germline V CDR1 and CDR2: SGHRS, YFSETQ. This CDR3 is 15 amino acids long. Trimming pared 0 bases from V and 2 bases from J, leaving 11 bases between. This clonotype originated in a woman over 75 with acute or convalescent COVID-19. The chain links TRBV5-1 to TRBJ1-1; no definite D call. Input material: peripheral blood. This CDR3 is CASSLESIKNTEAFF. CDR3 nucleotide sequence: TGCGCCAGCAGCTTGGAGTCTATCAAAAACACTGAAGCTTTCTTT.